This TCR beta chain was profiled in a study of T-cell memory formation after mild COVID-19. Study-wide findings and caveats: While clones contracting from day 15 to 85 were balanced between CD4 and CD8, later expanders leaned CD4+. Researchers report contracting CD4+ clones mostly in CM and EM, with CD8+ clones in EMRA.

This CDR3 has 19 residues. Germline loops: CDR1 DFQATT, CDR2 SNEGSKA (reference sequence). V was pared by 3 bases and J by 1 base, with 15 bases of the junction left unmatched. 5'RACE primed from the constant segment yielded TCR alpha and TCR beta cDNA libraries bearing sample barcodes and UMIs. Via MiXCR, TCRdb re-called the 5' RACE reads, giving one row per CDR3 protein. Among approximately 400,000 distinct CDR3 sequences listed, around 24% were seen once. The table lists this clonotype with a count of one. The antigen is unknown. This chain links TRBV20-1 with TRBJ2-1, with 10 bases fitting TRBD2. This TCR came from an adult woman who had mild COVID-19 (a few samples of this study predate the infection). Cell type and time point are not known. Sequencing used PBMCs or a T cell subset sorted from them (not recorded which). The CDR3 nucleotides are TGCAGTGCTAGGGTCCTAACCAGGCTAGCGGGAGTGTCCTACAATGAGCAGTTCTTC. This gives the protein CSARVLTRLAGVSYNEQFF.